The 23 T cell receptor beta chains below were found in one sample sequenced in a study of regulatory T cells in long-lasting Graves disease. According to the study, TCR beta libraries were built with iRepertoire HTBI primers and CDR3-region Arm-PCR. Each CDR3 protein gets one entry after TCRdb re-called the multiplex PCR reads with MiXCR. The table lists 300,000 to 500,000 distinct CDR3 sequences, less than 25% of them singletons. Time point given: persistent/refractory GD, antithyroid drugs over 5 years with positive TRAb. Generation of the TCR library employed RNA extracted from PBMCs. Source: peripheral blood mononuclear cells (PBMCs), taken when the disease was refractory, from a patient treated with antithyroid drugs. The receptors stem from a female donor with Graves disease.

This clonotype was found many times. The V call is TRBV3-1, the J call TRBJ2-5; no clear D. CDR1 is LGHDT, CDR2 YNNKEL, per germline (reference sequence). V lost 1 base, J lost 5 bases, and 5 bases lay in between. The CDR3 is made up of 12 amino acids. In DNA form, the CDR3 reads TGTGCCAGCAGCCAAGTTATGGAGACCCAGTACTTC. Its protein product is CASSQVMETQYF.

At least ten counts were recorded for this clonotype. The CDR3: CASSLAGIGSETQYF. CDR3 bases: TGTGCCAGCAGTTTAGCGGGCATCGGCTCAGAGACCCAGTACTTC. This rearrangement joins TRBV12-3 or TRBV12-4 to TRBJ2-5; D unclear. The CDR3 spans 15 residues. Trimming pared 0 bases from V and 4 bases from J, leaving 12 bases between.

This clonotype was counted ten times or more. The chain combines TRBV15 with TRBJ1-5; D remains ambiguous. Germline CDR1 LNHNV, CDR2 YYDKDF (reference sequence). The CDR3 consists of 15 residues. The V end lost 0 bases, the J end lost 1 base, and 7 bases lay between the germline ends. This CDR3 reads CATSRDLGSNQPQHF. The CDR3 region has the DNA TGTGCCACCAGCAGAGATTTGGGAAGCAATCAGCCCCAGCATTTT.

This clonotype was seen repeatedly, ten times or more. The chain combines TRBV28 with TRBJ2-5; D is possibly TRBD1 (6 bases). This CDR3 has 16 amino acids. Germline-derived CDR1 and CDR2 are MDHEN and SYDVKM. Trimming shortened V by 2 bases and J by 2 bases, and 15 bases separated the two germline ends. The CDR3 region is CASSLRQGLGQETQYF. Written as DNA, the CDR3 is TGTGCCAGCAGTTTACGGCAGGGGTTGGGGCAAGAGACCCAGTACTTC.

The CDR3 spells CASSQDREPYNEQFF. DNA of the CDR3: TGCGCCAGCAGCCAAGATCGGGAGCCCTACAATGAGCAGTTCTTC. The chain has TRBV4-3 and TRBJ2-1; perhaps TRBD2 as D (6 bases). Trimming shortened V by 0 bases and J by 2 bases, and 8 bases separated the two germline ends. CDR1 and CDR2 from the germline V gene are LGHNA and YSLEER. The CDR3 runs 15 residues.

This clonotype was seen only a few times. V is TRBV20-1 and J is TRBJ2-7; TRBD1 is a possible D gene (6 bases). Trimming took 1 base from V and 4 from J, leaving 11 bases between them. The CDR3 has 13 amino acids. Per the germline V gene, CDR1 is DFQATT and CDR2 is SNEGSKA (reference sequence). CDR3 sequence: CSARGTAPYEQYF. CDR3 nucleotides: TGCAGTGCTAGAGGGACAGCTCCATACGAGCAGTACTTC.

On this clonotype itself: This may come from a read error, since a much larger clone is one base off. The V gene is TRBV6-1, the J gene TRBJ2-5; 10 bases agree with TRBD2. Looked up from germline, CDR1 is MNHNS and CDR2 is SASEGT. This CDR3 has 19 residues. The CDR3 reads CDSSSRFLAGVTLQETQYF. The CDR3 region has the DNA TGTGACAGCAGTTCCCGTTTTCTAGCGGGAGTAACCTTGCAAGAGACCCAGTACTTC.

The chain uses TRBV27 and TRBJ2-7, with 7 bases lining up with TRBD1. Germline V gene lookup returns CDR1 MNHEY and CDR2 SMNVEV (reference sequence). The trim removed 4 bases at V and 2 bases at J, leaving 8 bases unmatched. This CDR3 is 15 amino acids long. CDR3 bases: TGTGCCAGCAGTTGGACAGGAGCGCAAGCCTACGAGCAGTACTTC. Translation: CASSWTGAQAYEQYF.

The rearrangement links TRBV7-2 to TRBJ1-1; a possible D gene is TRBD1 (5 bases). V shed 3 bases and J shed 1 base, with 9 bases lying between them. The CDR3 totals 14 residues. Germline V lookup: CDR1 SGHTA, CDR2 FQGNSA. DNA of the CDR3: TGTGCCAGCAGCTTGCCAGGGAGGAACACTGAAGCTTTCTTT. Its protein product is CASSLPGRNTEAFF.

This clonotype was counted at least ten times. This chain uses TRBV20-1 with TRBJ2-2, with TRBD1 identical over 9 bases. The V gene end was trimmed by 5 bases and the J gene end by 1 base; junction bases not matched to a gene: 8. The CDR3 runs to 16 residues. Germline V gives CDR1 DFQATT, CDR2 SNEGSKA (reference sequence). The CDR3 loop is CSASHPGQGNTGELFF. The CDR3 DNA is TGCAGTGCTTCGCATCCGGGACAGGGGAACACCGGGGAGCTGTTTTTT.

As concerns this clonotype: At one end, the junction sequence differs from germline, possibly due to a read error. The chain links TRBV2 to TRBJ1-1, with a weak D call TRBD1 (5 bases). CDR3 length equals 14 residues. Per germline, CDR1 SNHLY and CDR2 FYNNEI. CDR3 nucleotide sequence: TGTGCCAGCAGTTACTCTGGGGGTTCCACTGAAGCTCTCTTT. It is translated as CASSYSGGSTEALF.

There are a few counts of this clonotype. This CDR3 reads CASSLVPKGNYGYTF. The DNA of the CDR3 is TGTGCCAGCAGCTTAGTCCCGAAAGGAAATTATGGCTACACCTTC. V gene TRBV7-2 combines with J gene TRBJ1-2; unclear D gene. Trimming removed 1 base from V and 5 bases from J, with 14 bases in between. CDR3 length: 15 amino acids. Germline V gene sequence: CDR1 SGHTA, CDR2 FQGNSA. The full variable domain, in which reference TRBV7-2 and TRBJ1-2 provide the parts outside the CDR3, is GAGVSQSPSNKVTEKGKDVELRCDPISGHTALYWYRQSLGQGLEFLIYFQGNSAPDKSGLPSDRFSAERTGGSVSTLTIQRTQQEDSAVYLCASSLVPKGNYGYTFGSGTRLTVV.

The rearrangement uses TRBV6-2 or TRBV6-3 and TRBJ2-3, with 9 bases that match TRBD1. Germline V gene lookup returns CDR1 MNHEY and CDR2 SVGEGT. CDR3 length: 17 amino acids. The V gene end was trimmed by 5 bases and the J gene end by 0 bases; junction bases not matched to a gene: 9. The CDR3 DNA reads as TGTGCCAGCAGTGACCCCGCCGGGACAGGGAGCACAGATACGCAGTATTTT. Translated, it gives CASSDPAGTGSTDTQYF.

V usage is TRBV29-1 and J usage is TRBJ2-7; D is perhaps TRBD1 or TRBD2 (7 bases each). From germline, CDR1 is SQVTM and CDR2 ANQGSEA. The CDR3 totals 14 residues. With 3 bases removed from V and 1 base from J, the gap between germline ends came to 13 bases. For the CDR3, the DNA is TGCAGCGTTGACGGGGAGGGGGCTTCCTACGAGCAGTACTTC. Its translation: CSVDGEGASYEQYF.

There are a few counts of this clonotype. The chain uses TRBV7-9 and TRBJ1-2; no definite D call. The germline V and J ends were trimmed by 8 bases and 2 bases, with 15 bases remaining between them. Germline CDR1 SEHNR, CDR2 FQNEAQ (reference sequence). This CDR3 contains 14 residues. CDR3 coding DNA: TGTGCCAGCGGGAATACAAACGAAAACTATGGCTACACCTTC. Translated: CASGNTNENYGYTF.

This chain links TRBV27 with TRBJ2-7; 10 bases fit TRBD2. V dropped 3 bases and J dropped 2; count of bases not matched to a gene: 10. The CDR3 has 17 amino acids. CDR1 MNHEY and CDR2 SMNVEV come from the germline V gene (reference sequence). CDR3 bases: TGTGCCAGCAGTTTCAGAGGGGGGCTAGCGGGAGCCTACGAGCAGTACTTC. It translates to CASSFRGGLAGAYEQYF.

J is TRBJ2-5 and V is TRBV6-1; D unresolved. Looked up from germline, CDR1 is MNHNS and CDR2 is SASEGT. The CDR3 spans 13 residues. Trimming took 6 bases from V and 5 from J, leaving 13 bases between them. CDR3 DNA: TGTGCCAGCAGCCGCTTTAGTACGGAGACCCAGTACTTC. This sequence encodes CASSRFSTETQYF.

The CDR3 sequence: CASSSTTQEAFF. The CDR3 region has the DNA TGTGCCAGCAGCTCAACAACACAAGAAGCTTTCTTT. The V gene is TRBV7-9, the J gene TRBJ1-1; D gene unclear. The V and J ends lost 4 bases and 8 bases respectively, with 11 bases between them. This CDR3 is built from 12 residues. Looked up from germline, CDR1 is SEHNR and CDR2 is FQNEAQ (reference sequence).

CDR3 in DNA: TGCAGTGCTTCCGATCTAGGGGAAAAACTGTTTTTT. Translated: CSASDLGEKLFF. The chain recombines TRBV20-1 with TRBJ1-4; no clear D gene. V gave up 5 bases and J gave up 8 bases, with 12 bases separating them. Germline assignment: CDR1 DFQATT and CDR2 SNEGSKA (reference sequence). There are 12 residues in the CDR3.

In this sample, this clonotype turned up many times. V usage is TRBV24-1 and J usage is TRBJ1-5; 10 nucleotides agree with TRBD1. V shed 4 bases and J 9 bases; nucleotides not matched to a gene: 8. This CDR3 is 15 amino acids long. CDR1 and CDR2 (germline): KGHDR, SFDVKD. The CDR3 bases are TGTGCCACCAGTGACGGGACAGGGGTACTGGGGCCCCAGCATTTT. Amino acids: CATSDGTGVLGPQHF.

CDR3 sequence: CASCEQVQAGNTIYF. For the CDR3, the DNA is TGTGCCAGCTGCGAACAGGTTCAAGCTGGAAACACCATATATTTT. V usage is TRBV7-2 and J usage is TRBJ1-3; D is perhaps TRBD1 (5 bases). The germline V gene encodes CDR1 SGHTA and CDR2 FQGNSA. Deletions cut 8 bases from V and 2 bases from J, with 16 bases between. This CDR3 spans 15 amino acids.

This clonotype was found many times. This chain connects TRBV7-2 to TRBJ2-4, with TRBD1 matching over 8 bases. The length of the CDR3 is 13 residues. V was pared by 4 bases and J by 8 bases, with 4 bases of the junction left unmatched. From germline, CDR1 is SGHTA and CDR2 FQGNSA. The CDR3 nucleotides read TGTGCCAGCAGCTGGACAGGGTGGGACATTCAGTACTTC. It yields the protein CASSWTGWDIQYF.

This clonotype was counted a few times. This sequence may be a read error, since a much larger clone differs from it by one base. This chain joins TRBV6-2 or TRBV6-3 and TRBJ2-5; possibly TRBD1 for D (5 bases). The CDR3 sequence is 12 residues long. Trimming pared 2 bases from V and 5 bases from J, leaving 6 bases between. The germline V gene encodes CDR1 MNHEY and CDR2 SVGEGT. The CDR3 region is CASSYKGETQYF. In DNA, the CDR3 is TGTGCCAGCAGTTACAAGGGGGAGACCCAGTACTTC.